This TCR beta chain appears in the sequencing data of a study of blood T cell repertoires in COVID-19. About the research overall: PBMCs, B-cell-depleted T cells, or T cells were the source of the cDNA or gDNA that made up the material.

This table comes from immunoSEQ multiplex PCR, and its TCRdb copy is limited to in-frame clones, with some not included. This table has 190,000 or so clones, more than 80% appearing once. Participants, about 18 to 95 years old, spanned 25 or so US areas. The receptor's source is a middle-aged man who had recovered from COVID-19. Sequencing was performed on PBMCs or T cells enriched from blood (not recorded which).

In DNA, the CDR3 is TGTGCCTGGAGTGTATCTGGGCTCTATAATTCACCCCTCCACTTT. Protein: CAWSVSGLYNSPLHF. The chain has TRBV30 and TRBJ1-6, with no clear D. Germline loops: CDR1 GTSNPN, CDR2 SVGIG (reference sequence). The CDR3 is 15 amino acids. The V and J ends lost 0 bases and 3 bases respectively, with 9 bases between them.